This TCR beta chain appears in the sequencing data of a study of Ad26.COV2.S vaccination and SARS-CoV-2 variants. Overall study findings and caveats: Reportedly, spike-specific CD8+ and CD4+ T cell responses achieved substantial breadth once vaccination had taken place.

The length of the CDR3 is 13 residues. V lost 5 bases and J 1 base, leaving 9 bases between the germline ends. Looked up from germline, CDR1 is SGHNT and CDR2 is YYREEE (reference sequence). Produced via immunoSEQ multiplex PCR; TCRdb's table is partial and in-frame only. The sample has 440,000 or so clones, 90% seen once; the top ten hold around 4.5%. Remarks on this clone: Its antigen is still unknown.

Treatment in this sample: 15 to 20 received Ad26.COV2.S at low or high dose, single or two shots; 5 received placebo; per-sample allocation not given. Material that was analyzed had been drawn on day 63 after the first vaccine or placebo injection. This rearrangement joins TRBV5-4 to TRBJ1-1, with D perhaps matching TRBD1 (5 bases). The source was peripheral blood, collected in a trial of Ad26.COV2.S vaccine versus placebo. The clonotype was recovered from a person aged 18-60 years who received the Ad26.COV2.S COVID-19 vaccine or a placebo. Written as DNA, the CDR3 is TGTGCCAGCAGACTCGACAGGAACACTGAAGCTTTCTTT. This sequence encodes CASRLDRNTEAFF.